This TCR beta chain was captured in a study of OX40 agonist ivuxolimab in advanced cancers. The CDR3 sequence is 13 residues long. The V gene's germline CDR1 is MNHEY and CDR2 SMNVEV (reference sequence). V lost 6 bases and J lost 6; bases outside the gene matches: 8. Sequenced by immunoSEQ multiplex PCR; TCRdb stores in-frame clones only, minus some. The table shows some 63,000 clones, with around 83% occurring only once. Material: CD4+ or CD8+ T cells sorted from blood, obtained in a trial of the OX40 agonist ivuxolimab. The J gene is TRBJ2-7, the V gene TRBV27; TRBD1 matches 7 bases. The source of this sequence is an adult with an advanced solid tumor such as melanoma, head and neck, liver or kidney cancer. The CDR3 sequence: CASSRQGLGEQYF. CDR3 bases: TGTGCCAGCAGCAGACAGGGCCTGGGCGAGCAGTACTTC.